The source of this TCR beta chain is a study of shared clonotypes between healthy human individuals. This clone was seen just once. From CD4+ cells came CD45RA+ naive and CD45RA-negative memory subsets. At deep level, the assay was performed. Assay used: immunoSEQ multiplex PCR; TCRdb lists only in-frame clones, some missing. Of about 2 million clones in the sample, 90% to 95% were seen once. The CDR3 loop spans 17 amino acids. V was clipped by 0 bases and J by 6 bases, with 19 bases between them. The germline V gene has CDR1 KGHSH and CDR2 LQKENI. The receptor's source is a man aged 18 to 35 in good health. This rearrangement joins TRBV18 to TRBJ2-3; D gene ambiguous. Sequencing input: naive CD4+ T cells sorted from blood. The subset: CD45RA+ positively selected. CDR3 residues: CASSPPGFTLSPDTQYF. CDR3 in DNA: TGTGCCAGCTCACCACCGGGATTCACCTTAAGTCCGGATACGCAGTATTTT.